The 22 T cell receptor beta chains below all came from one sample that was sequenced in a study of blood T cells in healthy people across ages. Next came a second PCR, run for about 6 to 12 cycles, which used a sample-barcoded 5' primer along with a J-beta primer mix. In TCRdb, the 5' RACE reads were re-called with MiXCR into one record per CDR3 protein. This sample has around 1,500,000 distinct CDR3 sequences, with roughly 27% found just once. Sample: blood. Receptors originate from a woman aged 30 to 39 in good health.

This clonotype occurred many times. The gene calls are TRBV5-1 and TRBJ2-3; D is unresolved. CDR1 is SGHRS, CDR2 YFSETQ, per germline. This CDR3 is 16 amino acids long. Trimming took off 0 bases at V and 4 bases at J, with 15 bases between the two ends. Here the CDR3 reads CASSLDSLTPPDTQYF. The DNA for the CDR3 is TGCGCCAGCAGCTTGGACTCCCTGACCCCCCCAGATACGCAGTATTTT.

V usage is TRBV9 and J usage is TRBJ2-1; 9 nucleotides line up with TRBD2. The junction had 2 bases not matched to a gene; V was cut back by 1 base and J by 3 bases. The CDR3 runs to 15 residues. Germline V gene sequence: CDR1 SGDLS, CDR2 YYNGEE. In DNA form, the CDR3 reads TGTGCCAGCAGCGTACGAGCGGGGGGCTACAATGAGCAGTTCTTC. This translates into CASSVRAGGYNEQFF.

This clonotype was seen more than once but under ten times. The chain recombines TRBV7-2 with TRBJ2-3; D gene ambiguous. Deletions cut 1 base from V and 2 bases from J, with 7 bases between. The CDR3 totals 14 residues. Germline assignment: CDR1 SGHTA and CDR2 FQGNSA. The CDR3 region is CASSLGPFTDTQYF. The DNA for the CDR3 is TGTGCCAGCAGCTTAGGGCCTTTCACAGATACGCAGTATTTT.

Of note for this clonotype: It may be a read error: a sequence one base away is much more abundant. The chain couples TRBV20-1 to TRBJ2-1, with TRBD2 matching 13 bases. Germline-derived CDR1 and CDR2 are DFQATT and SNEGSKA (reference sequence). There are 15 residues in the CDR3. The DNA for the CDR3 is TGCAGTACTAGCACCACTAGCGGGAGGGCCAACGAGCAGTTCTTC. This gives the protein CSTSTTSGRANEQFF.

The chain uses TRBV7-2 and TRBJ1-1; no firm D call. Germline-derived CDR1 and CDR2 are SGHTA and FQGNSA. The V and J ends lost 5 bases and 4 bases respectively, with 14 bases between them. This CDR3 is built from 14 residues. CDR3 region: CTSSPRLGGTEAFF. The CDR3 region has the DNA TGTACCAGCAGCCCTCGTCTGGGCGGCACTGAAGCTTTCTTT.

There are many counts of this clonotype. V usage is TRBV29-1 and J usage is TRBJ2-1, with unresolved D. Trimming cost V 0 bases and J 4 bases, with 13 bases left between them. Germline CDR1 and CDR2: SQVTM and ANQGSEA. The CDR3 is 15 amino acids. CDR3 loop: CSVEEGKTPYNEQFF. The CDR3 DNA reads as TGCAGCGTTGAAGAAGGTAAAACCCCTTACAATGAGCAGTTCTTC.

This clonotype was detected only once. One end of the junction is discordant with germline, which a read error may explain. The CDR3 loop is CASTRDNHSGVNVLTF. CDR3 coding DNA: TGTGCCAGCACCCGGGACAATCACTCTGGGGTCAACGTCCTGACTTTC. The gene calls are TRBV2 and TRBJ2-6; tentatively, D is TRBD1 (6 bases). The CDR3 spans 16 residues. Germline V lookup: CDR1 SNHLY, CDR2 FYNNEI.

This clonotype was observed a handful of times. V is TRBV25-1 and J is TRBJ1-1; 10 bases agree with TRBD1. CDR3 length equals 15 residues. Germline V lookup: CDR1 MGHDK, CDR2 SYGVNS. Germline trimming cut 4 bases from V and 3 bases from J; bases unmatched to any gene: 5. The CDR3 nucleotides read TGTGCCAGCAGTGGTCGACAGGGGGCCCACACTGAAGCTTTCTTT. It is translated as CASSGRQGAHTEAFF.

The chain employs TRBV12-3 or TRBV12-4 and TRBJ1-2; D unclear. Trimming took off 3 bases at V and 8 bases at J, with 4 bases between the two ends. The CDR3 is 10 residues long. Here the CDR3 DNA reads TGTGCCAGCAGTTTTCAAGGCTACACCTTC. As protein: CASSFQGYTF.

On this clonotype: This may be a read error, as it is one base from a much larger clone. The genes are TRBV7-2 and TRBJ2-6, with D unresolved. The V end lost 3 bases, the J end lost 5 bases, and 8 bases lay between the germline ends. Germline loops: CDR1 SGHTA, CDR2 FQGNSA. The length of the CDR3 is 14 residues. The CDR3 DNA reads TGTGCCAGCAGCTTCCCTTCAAGGGCCAACGTCCTGACTTTC. Translation: CASSFPSRANVLTF.

Only a few counts were recorded for this clonotype. The chain employs TRBV2 and TRBJ1-4; D gene uncertain. The germline V gene has CDR1 SNHLY and CDR2 FYNNEI. V was cut by 5 bases and J by 0 bases, with 13 bases left in between. CDR3 length: 16 residues. CDR3 loop: CASSFIQAATNEKLFF. The CDR3 DNA sequence: TGTGCCAGCAGTTTCATTCAGGCTGCAACTAATGAAAAACTGTTTTTT.

In this sample, this clonotype turned up many times. The CDR3: CASSPGQASPSDSYEQYF. CDR3 coding DNA: TGTGCCAGCAGCCCGGGACAGGCGTCCCCGTCTGACTCCTACGAGCAGTACTTC. This chain uses TRBV11-2 with TRBJ2-7, with 8 nucleotides matching TRBD1. The CDR3 runs 18 residues. Germline trimming cut 5 bases from V and 0 bases from J; bases unmatched to any gene: 15. The germline CDR1 and CDR2 sequences are SGHAT and FQNNGV.

The table lists this clonotype with a count of one. This may come from a read error, since a much larger clone is one base off. This chain joins TRBV15 and TRBJ1-5; the D is unclear. Germline assignment: CDR1 LNHNV and CDR2 YYDKDF (reference sequence). The CDR3 runs 14 residues. Trimming took 1 base from V and 9 from J, leaving 13 bases between them. Here the CDR3 DNA reads TGTGCCACCAGCAGAGCGGCGGCGGGTCGGCCCCAGCATTTT. As protein: CATSRAAAGRPQHF.

The CDR3 region is CASSIRTGGRPSPNNQPQHF. CDR3 nucleotide sequence: TGTGCCAGCAGTATCCGGACAGGGGGCAGGCCAAGTCCCAATAATCAGCCCCAGCATTTT. V usage is TRBV12-3 or TRBV12-4 and J usage is TRBJ1-5, with 11 bases aligning to TRBD1. The CDR3 is 20 residues long. V shed 5 bases, J shed 4 bases, and the junction held 19 bases outside the gene matches.

V and J are TRBV6-2 or TRBV6-3 and TRBJ2-5, with 7 bases matching TRBD1. After removal of 5 bases from V and 13 bases from J, the junction contained 10 bases not matched to a gene. The CDR3 runs 12 residues. CDR1 and CDR2 from the germline V gene are MNHEY and SVGEGT. The DNA for the CDR3 is TGTGCCAGCAGTCTTTCGGACAGGTCACGGTACTTC. Its translation: CASSLSDRSRYF.

This clonotype has at least ten counts. The chain recombines TRBV5-1 with TRBJ1-1; tentative D call: TRBD1 (6 bases). V dropped 4 bases and J dropped 1 base, with 8 bases sitting between them. Germline CDR1 and CDR2: SGHRS and YFSETQ. The CDR3 is 13 residues long. The CDR3 protein is CASSGTTNTEAFF. The CDR3 DNA is TGCGCCAGCAGCGGGACAACGAACACTGAAGCTTTCTTT.

This clonotype was seen only a few times. This sequence joins TRBV7-7 and TRBJ2-5, with 8 bases matching TRBD2. The ends lost 3 bases at V and 11 bases at J; junction bases unmatched: 11. The germline gives CDR1 SSHAT, CDR2 FNYEAQ (reference sequence). The CDR3 runs 14 residues. The DNA for the CDR3 is TGTGCCAGCAGCTTTAGCGGGAAAATCAATGAGCAGTACTTC. This encodes CASSFSGKINEQYF.

The V call is TRBV29-1, the J call TRBJ2-5, with 11 nucleotides matching TRBD1. CDR3 size: 15 residues. The V segment lost 3 bases and the J segment 3 bases; nucleotides outside the gene matches: 6. The germline V gene has CDR1 SQVTM and CDR2 ANQGSEA. The CDR3 bases are TGCAGCGTTGATGTACGGGACAGGGGGAAAGAGACCCAGTACTTC. This sequence encodes CSVDVRDRGKETQYF.

The chain uses TRBV13 and TRBJ2-7; 8 bases agree with TRBD2. V was clipped by 3 bases and J by 9 bases; unmatched bases: 10. CDR1 and CDR2 (germline): PRHDT, FYEKMQ (reference sequence). The CDR3 runs to 14 residues. The CDR3 coding sequence is TGTGCCAGCAGCTTCTCGGAGCGGGGGATAGCGCAGTACTTC. Amino acid sequence: CASSFSERGIAQYF.

In DNA, the CDR3 is TGTGCCAGCTCGACGGGGGGCCCCACAGATACGCAGTATTTT. It translates to CASSTGGPTDTQYF. The chain is built from TRBV18 and TRBJ2-3; D might be TRBD2 (7 bases). V was pared by 6 bases and J by 2 bases, with 12 bases between. CDR3 length equals 14 residues. CDR1 is KGHSH and CDR2 is LQKENI in the germline V gene.

In its sample, this clonotype was seen a few times. This chain links TRBV7-2 with TRBJ1-4, with 7 bases aligning to TRBD1. This CDR3 comprises 15 residues. J lost 0 bases, V lost 5 bases, and 3 bases had no gene match. Germline V gene lookup returns CDR1 SGHTA and CDR2 FQGNSA. This chain's CDR3 is CASSQGDTTNEKLFF. The CDR3, as DNA: TGTGCCAGCAGCCAGGGGGATACAACTAATGAAAAACTGTTTTTT. Filled out from reference TRBV7-2 and TRBJ1-4, the complete variable domain reads GAGVSQSPSNKVTEKGKDVELRCDPISGHTALYWYRQSLGQGLEFLIYFQGNSAPDKSGLPSDRFSAERTGGSVSTLTIQRTQQEDSAVYLCASSQGDTTNEKLFFGSGTQLSVL.

This clonotype was counted a few times. The chain has TRBV28 and TRBJ2-1; TRBD1 matches at 8 bases. The CDR3 consists of 15 residues. Germline assignment: CDR1 MDHEN and CDR2 SYDVKM. V gave up 5 bases and J gave up 12 bases; unmatched junction bases: 15. DNA for the CDR3: TGTGCCAGCAGTCCGGGGGCAGGGGGCTATCTGGGGCAGTTCTTC. Translation: CASSPGAGGYLGQFF.